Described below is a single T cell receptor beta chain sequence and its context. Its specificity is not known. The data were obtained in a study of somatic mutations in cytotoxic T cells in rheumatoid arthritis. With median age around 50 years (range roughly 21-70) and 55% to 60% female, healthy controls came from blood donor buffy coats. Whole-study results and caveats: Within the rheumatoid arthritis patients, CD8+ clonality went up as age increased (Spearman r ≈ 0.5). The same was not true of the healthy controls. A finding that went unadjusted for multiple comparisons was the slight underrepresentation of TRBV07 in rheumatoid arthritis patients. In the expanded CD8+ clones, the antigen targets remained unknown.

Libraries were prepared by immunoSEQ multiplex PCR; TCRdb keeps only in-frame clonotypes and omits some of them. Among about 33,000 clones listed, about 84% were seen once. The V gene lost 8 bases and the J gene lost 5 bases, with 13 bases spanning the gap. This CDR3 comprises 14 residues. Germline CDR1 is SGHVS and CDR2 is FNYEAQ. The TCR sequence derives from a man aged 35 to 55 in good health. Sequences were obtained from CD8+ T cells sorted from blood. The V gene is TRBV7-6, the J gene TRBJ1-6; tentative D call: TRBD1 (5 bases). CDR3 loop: CASSQGPNNSPLHF. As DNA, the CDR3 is TGTGCCAGCTCCCAGGGTCCCAATAATTCACCCCTCCACTTT.